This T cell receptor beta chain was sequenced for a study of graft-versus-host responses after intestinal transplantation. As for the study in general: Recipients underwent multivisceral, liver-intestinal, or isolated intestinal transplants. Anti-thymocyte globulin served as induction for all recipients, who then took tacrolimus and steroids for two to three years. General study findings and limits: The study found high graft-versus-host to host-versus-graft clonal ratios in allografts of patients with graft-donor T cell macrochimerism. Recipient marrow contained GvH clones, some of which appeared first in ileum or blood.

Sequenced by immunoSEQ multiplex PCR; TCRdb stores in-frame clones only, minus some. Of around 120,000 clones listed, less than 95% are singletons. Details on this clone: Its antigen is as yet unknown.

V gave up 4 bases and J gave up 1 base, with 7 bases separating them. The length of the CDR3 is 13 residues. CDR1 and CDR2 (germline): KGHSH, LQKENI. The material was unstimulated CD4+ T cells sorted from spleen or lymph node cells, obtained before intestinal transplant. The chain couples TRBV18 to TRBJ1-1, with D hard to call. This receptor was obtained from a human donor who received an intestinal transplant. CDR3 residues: CASSQGGNTEAFF. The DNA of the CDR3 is TGTGCCAGCTCACAAGGAGGGAACACTGAAGCTTTCTTT.